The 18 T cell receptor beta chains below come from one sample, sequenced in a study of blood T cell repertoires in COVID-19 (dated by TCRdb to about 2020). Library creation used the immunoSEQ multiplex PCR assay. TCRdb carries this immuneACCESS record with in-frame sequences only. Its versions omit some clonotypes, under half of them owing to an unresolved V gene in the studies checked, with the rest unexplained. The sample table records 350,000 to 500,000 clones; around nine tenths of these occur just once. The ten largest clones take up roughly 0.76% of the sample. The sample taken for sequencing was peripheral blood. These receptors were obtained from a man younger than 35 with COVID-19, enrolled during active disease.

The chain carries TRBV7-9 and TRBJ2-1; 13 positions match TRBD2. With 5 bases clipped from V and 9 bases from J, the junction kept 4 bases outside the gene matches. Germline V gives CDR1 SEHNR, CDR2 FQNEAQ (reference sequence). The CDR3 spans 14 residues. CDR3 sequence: CASSPRTSGGEQFF. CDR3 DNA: TGTGCCAGCAGCCCTCGGACTAGCGGGGGTGAGCAGTTCTTC.

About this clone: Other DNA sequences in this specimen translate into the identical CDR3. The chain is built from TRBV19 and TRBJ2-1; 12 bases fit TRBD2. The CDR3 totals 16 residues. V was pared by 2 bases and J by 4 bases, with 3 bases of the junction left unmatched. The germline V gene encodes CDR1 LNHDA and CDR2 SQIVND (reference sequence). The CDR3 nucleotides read TGTGCCAGTAGTATACTAGCGGGAGGGTCGTACAATGAGCAGTTCTTC. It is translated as CASSILAGGSYNEQFF.

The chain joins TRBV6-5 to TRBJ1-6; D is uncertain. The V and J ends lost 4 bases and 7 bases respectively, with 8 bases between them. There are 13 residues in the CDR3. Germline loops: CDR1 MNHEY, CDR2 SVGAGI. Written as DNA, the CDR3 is TGTGCCAGCAGTTTTGAAGAGAATTCACCCCTCCACTTT. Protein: CASSFEENSPLHF.

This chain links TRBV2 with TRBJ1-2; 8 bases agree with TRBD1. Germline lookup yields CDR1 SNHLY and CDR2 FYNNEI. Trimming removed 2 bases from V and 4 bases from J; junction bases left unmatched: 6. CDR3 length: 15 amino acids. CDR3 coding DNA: TGTGCCAGCAGTGAATCCGGACAGGGAGGCTATGGCTACACCTTC. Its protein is CASSESGQGGYGYTF.

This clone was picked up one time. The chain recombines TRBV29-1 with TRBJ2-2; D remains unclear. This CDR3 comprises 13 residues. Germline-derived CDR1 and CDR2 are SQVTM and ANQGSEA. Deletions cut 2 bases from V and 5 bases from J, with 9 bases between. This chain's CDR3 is CSVERTATGELFF. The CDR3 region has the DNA TGCAGCGTTGAAAGAACTGCTACCGGGGAGCTGTTTTTT.

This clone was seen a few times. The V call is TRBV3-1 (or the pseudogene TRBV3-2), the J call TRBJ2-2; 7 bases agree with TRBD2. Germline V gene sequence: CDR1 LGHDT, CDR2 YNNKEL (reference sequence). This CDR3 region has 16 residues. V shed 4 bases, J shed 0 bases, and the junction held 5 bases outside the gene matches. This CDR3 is CASSPSSGANTGELFF. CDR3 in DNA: TGTGCCAGCAGCCCATCAAGCGGGGCGAACACCGGGGAGCTGTTTTTT.

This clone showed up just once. The DNA for the CDR3 is TGTGCCAGCAGTTACACTAGCGGGCAGAGCTCCTACAATGAGCAGTTCTTC. Its protein is CASSYTSGQSSYNEQFF. V gene TRBV6-2 or TRBV6-3 combines with J gene TRBJ2-1; 9 bases map to TRBD2. The germline V gene encodes CDR1 MNHEY and CDR2 SVGEGT. There are 17 residues in the CDR3. V gave up 2 bases and J gave up 0 bases; unmatched junction bases: 5.

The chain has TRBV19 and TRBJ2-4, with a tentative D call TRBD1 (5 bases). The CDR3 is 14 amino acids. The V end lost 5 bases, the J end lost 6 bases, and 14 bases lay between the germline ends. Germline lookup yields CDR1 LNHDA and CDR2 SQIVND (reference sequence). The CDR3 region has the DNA TGTGCCAGTAGTTCTCAGGGTGACCTAAACATTCAGTACTTC. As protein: CASSSQGDLNIQYF.

CDR3 region: CASSPAGTANEKLFF. DNA of the CDR3: TGTGCCAGCAGCCCGGCCGGGACAGCGAATGAAAAACTGTTTTTT. The gene calls are TRBV7-8 and TRBJ1-4; 7 bases line up with TRBD1. The V and J ends lost 5 bases and 5 bases, in that order; junction bases with no gene match: 8. CDR3 length equals 15 residues. CDR1 and CDR2 (germline): SGHVS, FQNEAQ.

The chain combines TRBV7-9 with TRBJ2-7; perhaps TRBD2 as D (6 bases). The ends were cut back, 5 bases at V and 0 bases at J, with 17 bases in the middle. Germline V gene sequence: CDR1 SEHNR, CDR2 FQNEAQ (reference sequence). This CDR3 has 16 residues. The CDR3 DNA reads TGTGCCAGCAGCCCTTCGCAGCTAGCGCGCTCCTACGAGCAGTACTTC. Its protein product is CASSPSQLARSYEQYF.

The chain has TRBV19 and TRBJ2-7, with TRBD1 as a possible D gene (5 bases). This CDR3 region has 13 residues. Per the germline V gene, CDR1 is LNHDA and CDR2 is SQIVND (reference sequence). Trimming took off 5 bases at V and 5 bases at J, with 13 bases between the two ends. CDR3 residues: CASSAQGRHEQYF. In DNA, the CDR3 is TGTGCCAGTAGTGCCCAGGGCCGCCACGAGCAGTACTTC.

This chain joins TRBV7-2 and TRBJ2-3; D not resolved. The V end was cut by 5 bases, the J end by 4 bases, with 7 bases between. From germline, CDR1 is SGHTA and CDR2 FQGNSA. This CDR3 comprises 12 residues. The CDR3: CASSLGPDTQYF. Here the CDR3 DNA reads TGTGCCAGCAGCCTGGGCCCAGATACGCAGTATTTT.

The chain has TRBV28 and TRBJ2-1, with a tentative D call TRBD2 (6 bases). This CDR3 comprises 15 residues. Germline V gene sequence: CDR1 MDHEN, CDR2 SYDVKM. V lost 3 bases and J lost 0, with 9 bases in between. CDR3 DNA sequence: TGTGCCAGCAGTTTTCGGGGGAGCTCCTACAATGAGCAGTTCTTC. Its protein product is CASSFRGSSYNEQFF.

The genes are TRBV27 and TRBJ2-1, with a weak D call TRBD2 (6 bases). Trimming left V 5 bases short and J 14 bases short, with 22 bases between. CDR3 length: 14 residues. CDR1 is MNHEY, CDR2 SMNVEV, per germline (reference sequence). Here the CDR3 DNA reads TGTGCCAGCAGTACAAACCGGGACTCCGATAGGGAGTTCTTC. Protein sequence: CASSTNRDSDREFF.

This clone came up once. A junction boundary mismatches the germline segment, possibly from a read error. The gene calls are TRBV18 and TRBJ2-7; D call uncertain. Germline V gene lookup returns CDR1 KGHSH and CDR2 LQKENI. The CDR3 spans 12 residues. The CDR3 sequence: CTSSSDFYEQYF. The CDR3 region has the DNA TGTACCAGCTCATCAGACTTCTACGAGCAGTACTTC. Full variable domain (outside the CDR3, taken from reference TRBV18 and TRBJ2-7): NAGVMQNPRHLVRRRGQEARLRCSPMKGHSHVYWYRQLPEEGLKFMVYLQKENIIDESGMPKERFSAEFPKEGPSILRIQQVVRGDSAAYFCTSSSDFYEQYFGPGTRLTVT.

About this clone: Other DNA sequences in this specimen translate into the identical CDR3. The CDR3 DNA is TGTGCCACCAGTGACCCCGGACAGGGATCGAACGAGCAGTACTTC. Its translation is CATSDPGQGSNEQYF. V is TRBV24-1 and J is TRBJ2-7; TRBD1 matches at 8 bases. CDR3 length: 15 residues. The ends lost 4 bases at V and 5 bases at J; junction bases unmatched: 9. From germline, CDR1 is KGHDR and CDR2 SFDVKD.

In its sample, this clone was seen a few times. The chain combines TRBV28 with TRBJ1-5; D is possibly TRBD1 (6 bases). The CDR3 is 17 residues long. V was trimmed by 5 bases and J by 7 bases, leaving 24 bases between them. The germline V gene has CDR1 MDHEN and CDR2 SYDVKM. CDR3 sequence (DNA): TGTGCCAGCAGTACCTACGATGCGGGGGCGGCGGGGCAGCCCCAGCATTTT. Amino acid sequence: CASSTYDAGAAGQPQHF. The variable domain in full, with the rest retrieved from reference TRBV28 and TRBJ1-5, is DVKVTQSSRYLVKRTGEKVFLECVQDMDHENMFWYRQDPGLGLRLIYFSYDVKMKEKGDIPEGYSVSREKKERFSLILESASTNQTSMYLCASSTYDAGAAGQPQHFGDGTRLSIL.

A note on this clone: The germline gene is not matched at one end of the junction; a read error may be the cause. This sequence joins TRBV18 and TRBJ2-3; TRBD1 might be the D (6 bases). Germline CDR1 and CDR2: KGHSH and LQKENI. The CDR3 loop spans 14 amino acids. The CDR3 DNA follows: TGTGCCAGCTCACCAGCGGACAGACTCAGCCCGCTTACTTTT. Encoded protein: CASSPADRLSPLTF.